This TCR beta chain originates from a study of OX40 agonist ivuxolimab in advanced cancers. Study-level information: Patients received ivuxolimab, an intravenous treatment, every 2 weeks at 0.01 to 10 mg/kg. Study-wide points: CD4+ T cells averaged fewer expanded clones than CD8+ T cells.

CDR3 length equals 19 residues. The V gene's germline CDR1 is SGHDT and CDR2 YYEEEE. J gave up 0 bases and V 4 bases, and 16 bases lay outside the gene matches. The protocol was immunoSEQ multiplex PCR, while the TCRdb copy is restricted to in-frame clones and leaves out a portion. This table holds 55,000 to 85,000 clones, more than 80% found once. Turning to this clone: What it binds is unknown.

The clonotype originates from an adult with an advanced solid tumor such as melanoma, head and neck, liver or kidney cancer. V gene TRBV5-6 combines with J gene TRBJ2-7, with 10 bases that match TRBD1. This specimen was CD4+ or CD8+ T cells sorted from blood, taken in a trial of the OX40 agonist ivuxolimab. The CDR3 is CASSRDRGSAGAVSYEQYF. The CDR3 DNA is TGTGCCAGCAGCAGGGACAGGGGATCTGCGGGGGCAGTCTCCTACGAGCAGTACTTC.